The 3 T cell receptor beta chains below were found in one sample sequenced in a study of blood T cell repertoires in COVID-19 (dated by TCRdb to 2018 to 2020). Libraries were constructed by the immunoSEQ multiplex PCR assay. TCRdb stores this immuneACCESS table with in-frame sequences only. Part of the clones is absent; in the studies checked, under half of the shortfall reflects unresolved V genes, and no reason is known for the rest. The sample includes around 75,000 clones, with approximately 79% observed a single time. The top ten clonotypes cover about 5% of the sample. Sequences were obtained from peripheral blood. Receptors originate from a woman older than 75 with active or convalescent COVID-19.

The gene calls are TRBV18 and TRBJ2-3; 7 bases line up with TRBD2. Trimming removed 3 bases from V and 11 bases from J; junction bases left unmatched: 8. The CDR3 is 13 residues long. Germline V gene data show CDR1 as KGHSH and CDR2 as LQKENI. The CDR3 region is CASSPSESGKQYF. The CDR3 nucleotides are TGTGCCAGCTCACCCTCAGAGAGCGGGAAGCAGTATTTT. The full variable domain, its missing parts supplied by reference TRBV18 and TRBJ2-3, is NAGVMQNPRHLVRRRGQEARLRCSPMKGHSHVYWYRQLPEEGLKFMVYLQKENIIDESGMPKERFSAEFPKEGPSILRIQQVVRGDSAAYFCASSPSESGKQYFGPGTRLTVL.

This clone appeared a few times. The V and J genes are TRBV30 and TRBJ2-3; TRBD2 might be the D (6 bases). V was trimmed by 5 bases and J by 7 bases, leaving 25 bases between them. This CDR3 contains 16 residues. CDR1 and CDR2 from the germline V gene are GTSNPN and SVGIG (reference sequence). CDR3 loop: CAWGVGVGLPSHTQYF. In DNA, the CDR3 is TGTGCCTGGGGAGTGGGGGTAGGACTACCAAGCCATACGCAGTATTTT. The complete variable domain, with remaining parts taken from reference TRBV30 and TRBJ2-3, reads SQTIHQWPATLVQPVGSPLSLECTVEGTSNPNLYWYRQAAGRGLQLLFYSVGIGQISSEVPQNLSASRPQDRQFILSSKKLLLSDSGFYLCAWGVGVGLPSHTQYFGPGTRLTVL.

This clone was detected once. The gene calls are TRBV28 and TRBJ1-6; 7 bases line up with TRBD1. This CDR3 spans 15 amino acids. Germline CDR1 is MDHEN and CDR2 is SYDVKM. The junction had 2 bases not matched to a gene; V was cut back by 3 bases and J by 3 bases. The CDR3 region is CASSFPGGYNSPLHF. The CDR3 DNA sequence: TGTGCCAGCAGTTTTCCAGGGGGCTATAATTCACCCCTCCACTTT.